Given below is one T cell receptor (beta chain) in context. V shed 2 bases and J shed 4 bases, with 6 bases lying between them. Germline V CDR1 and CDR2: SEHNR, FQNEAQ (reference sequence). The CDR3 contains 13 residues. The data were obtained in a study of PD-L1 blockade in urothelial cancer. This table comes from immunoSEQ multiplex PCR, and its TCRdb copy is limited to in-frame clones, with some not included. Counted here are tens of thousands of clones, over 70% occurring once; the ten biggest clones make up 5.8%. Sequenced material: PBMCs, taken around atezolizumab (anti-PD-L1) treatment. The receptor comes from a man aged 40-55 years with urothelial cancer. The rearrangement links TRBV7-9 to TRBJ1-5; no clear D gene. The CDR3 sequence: CASSLKENQPQHF. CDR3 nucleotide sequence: TGTGCCAGCAGCTTAAAAGAGAATCAGCCCCAGCATTTT.